The 12 T cell receptor beta chains below all came from one sample that was sequenced in a study of cytomegalovirus exposure and HLA in healthy donors. It was with 60 Vbeta and 13 Jbeta primers that the PCR ran. The repertoire was sequenced with immunoSEQ multiplex PCR; TCRdb's copy has only in-frame clones and lacks some. This sample's table reports under 200,000 clones. Sample: PBMCs. All receptors derive from a man between 25 and 39 years old in good health and CMV-seronegative.

The V call is TRBV7-7, the J call TRBJ2-1; the D gene is possibly TRBD1 (6 bases). Germline V gene sequence: CDR1 SSHAT, CDR2 FNYEAQ (reference sequence). V lost 4 bases, J lost 5 bases, and 9 bases lay in between. CDR3 length equals 13 residues. DNA for the CDR3: TGTGCCAGCAGCTCCGACAGGAACAATGAGCAGTTCTTC. Translated: CASSSDRNNEQFF.

The chain couples TRBV9 to TRBJ1-5; the D is unclear. V dropped 3 bases and J dropped 5 bases, with 9 bases sitting between them. This CDR3 is built from 13 residues. Germline CDR1 is SGDLS and CDR2 is YYNGEE. The CDR3 DNA follows: TGTGCCAGCAGCGGGAGCCCCGATCAGCCCCAGCATTTT. Its protein is CASSGSPDQPQHF.

This chain connects TRBV27 to TRBJ1-2; D perhaps matches TRBD1 (6 bases). The V end was cut by 8 bases, the J end by 8 bases, with 15 bases between. The germline V gene has CDR1 MNHEY and CDR2 SMNVEV (reference sequence). The CDR3 is 12 amino acids. CDR3 region: CASGYRAGGYTF. As DNA, the CDR3 is TGTGCCAGCGGGTACAGGGCCGGCGGCTACACCTTC.

The V gene is TRBV30, the J gene TRBJ2-3; 7 bases agree with TRBD2. Germline V CDR1 and CDR2: GTSNPN, SVGIG (reference sequence). V dropped 2 bases and J dropped 0; count of bases not matched to a gene: 2. The CDR3 spans 14 residues. This chain's CDR3 is CAWSLAASTDTQYF. CDR3 coding DNA: TGTGCCTGGAGTCTAGCGGCTAGCACAGATACGCAGTATTTT.

The V gene is TRBV4-3, the J gene TRBJ2-7; 9 bases are a match to TRBD2. CDR1 is LGHNA, CDR2 YSLEER, per germline. V was clipped by 4 bases and J by 6 bases; unmatched bases: 13. The CDR3 contains 16 residues. The CDR3 DNA is TGCGCCAGCAGCCCCTTGGAGACTAGCGGTTTCAGCGAGCAGTACTTC. It translates to CASSPLETSGFSEQYF.

This rearrangement joins TRBV6-4 to TRBJ2-2; D possibly corresponds to TRBD2 (5 bases). Germline lookup yields CDR1 MRHNA and CDR2 SNTAGT. V lost 6 bases, J lost 3 bases, and 11 bases lay in between. There are 14 residues in the CDR3. CDR3 sequence (DNA): TGTGCCAGCAGGGAATGGGAGCACACCGGGGAGCTGTTTTTT. Encoded protein: CASREWEHTGELFF.

This chain connects TRBV6-5 to TRBJ2-7; 8 bases fit TRBD1. Per the germline V gene, CDR1 is MNHEY and CDR2 is SVGAGI. The CDR3 contains 15 residues. The ends lost 2 bases at V and 3 bases at J; junction bases unmatched: 6. CDR3 bases: TGTGCCAGCAGTTACAGTAGGGGACAGGTCTACGAGCAGTACTTC. Its protein is CASSYSRGQVYEQYF.

The chain recombines TRBV19 with TRBJ2-3, with 9 nucleotides matching TRBD2. With 3 bases clipped from V and 2 bases from J, the junction kept 6 bases outside the gene matches. There are 16 residues in the CDR3. Germline assignment: CDR1 LNHDA and CDR2 SQIVND (reference sequence). The CDR3 DNA sequence: TGTGCCAGTAGTATGGGGGCTAGCGGGGACACAGATACGCAGTATTTT. Protein: CASSMGASGDTDTQYF. The variable domain in full, completed from reference TRBV19 and TRBJ2-3, reads DGGITQSPKYLFRKEGQNVTLSCEQNLNHDAMYWYRQDPGQGLRLIYYSQIVNDFQKGDIAEGYSVSREKKESFPLTVTSAQKNPTAFYLCASSMGASGDTDTQYFGPGTRLTVL.

The J gene is TRBJ2-7, the V gene TRBV10-2, with TRBD1 identical over 7 bases. This CDR3 spans 15 amino acids. The V gene end was trimmed by 1 base and the J gene end by 1 base; junction bases not matched to a gene: 4. Per the germline V gene, CDR1 is WSHSY and CDR2 is SAAADI. CDR3 DNA: TGCGCCAGCAGTGAGTGTGACAGGGTTTCCTACGAGCAGTACTTC. This sequence encodes CASSECDRVSYEQYF.

This chain uses TRBV6-5 with TRBJ1-1, with TRBD1 identical over 7 bases. CDR3 length: 14 residues. V gave up 6 bases and J gave up 2 bases; unmatched junction bases: 6. Germline CDR1 reads MNHEY; CDR2 reads SVGAGI. The CDR3 spells CASRGTEVNTEAFF. For the CDR3, the DNA is TGTGCCAGCAGGGGGACAGAGGTAAACACTGAAGCTTTCTTT.

The chain is built from TRBV18 and TRBJ2-7; TRBD2 matches 9 bases. Germline assignment: CDR1 KGHSH and CDR2 LQKENI. The CDR3 runs to 15 residues. V shed 6 bases and J 4 bases; nucleotides not matched to a gene: 10. CDR3 sequence (DNA): TGTGCCAGCTCCAACCAGCGGGGGGCACAATACGAGCAGTACTTC. It codes for CASSNQRGAQYEQYF. Full variable domain (remainder filled in from reference TRBV18 and TRBJ2-7): NAGVMQNPRHLVRRRGQEARLRCSPMKGHSHVYWYRQLPEEGLKFMVYLQKENIIDESGMPKERFSAEFPKEGPSILRIQQVVRGDSAAYFCASSNQRGAQYEQYFGPGTRLTVT.

The chain has TRBV19 and TRBJ2-3, with a weak D call TRBD1 (6 bases). Trimming took 3 bases from V and 3 from J, leaving 13 bases between them. Looked up from germline, CDR1 is LNHDA and CDR2 is SQIVND (reference sequence). This CDR3 is 15 amino acids long. The CDR3 bases are TGTGCCAGTAGTATGATGGGGGCACGGACAGATACGCAGTATTTT. It encodes CASSMMGARTDTQYF. Combining the CDR3 with reference TRBV19 and TRBJ2-3 gives the whole variable domain DGGITQSPKYLFRKEGQNVTLSCEQNLNHDAMYWYRQDPGQGLRLIYYSQIVNDFQKGDIAEGYSVSREKKESFPLTVTSAQKNPTAFYLCASSMMGARTDTQYFGPGTRLTVL.